One sample yielded the 6 T cell receptor beta chains listed below, sequenced in a study of untreated major depressive disorder. Whole-study findings and limits: Depressed patients' CD4+ T cells carried increased TRBV05-01 (Vbeta 5.1) usage versus control CD4+ T cells.

These TCRs' antigens remain unknown. Sequencing used immunoSEQ multiplex PCR; TCRdb keeps in-frame clones, though not all of them. The data show about 25,000 clones, over 80% seen once. The source material was CD4+ T cells from PBMCs. The receptors were gathered from a woman aged 25 to 39 with major depressive disorder.

The CDR3 loop is CASSMSGSYEQYF. DNA for the CDR3: TGTGCCAGCAGCATGAGCGGGAGCTACGAGCAGTACTTC. The chain uses TRBV28 and TRBJ2-7, with 8 bases aligning to TRBD2. Trimming removed 6 bases from V and 3 bases from J; junction bases left unmatched: 4. Germline CDR1 reads MDHEN; CDR2 reads SYDVKM. CDR3 length equals 13 residues.

The V and J genes are TRBV6-1 and TRBJ1-5, with TRBD1 identical over 8 bases. CDR3 size: 14 residues. The germline V gene has CDR1 MNHNS and CDR2 SASEGT. V lost 7 bases, J lost 1 base, and 3 bases stayed unmatched. In DNA, the CDR3 is TGTGCCAGCATGACAGGGGCGAGCAATCAGCCCCAGCATTTT. Protein sequence: CASMTGASNQPQHF.

The CDR3 sequence is CASRERDPASEQFF. The CDR3, as DNA: TGTGCCAGTAGGGAACGGGACCCAGCTTCCGAGCAGTTCTTC. The J gene is TRBJ2-1, the V gene TRBV19; D could derive from TRBD1 or TRBD2 (5 bases each). This CDR3 contains 14 residues. V lost 6 bases and J 10 bases, leaving 19 bases between the germline ends. CDR1 is LNHDA and CDR2 is SQIVND in the germline V gene (reference sequence).

The chain is built from TRBV28 and TRBJ2-2; TRBD2 is a possible D gene (6 bases). V dropped 1 base and J dropped 0 bases, with 12 bases sitting between them. The CDR3 is 17 residues long. CDR1 is MDHEN and CDR2 is SYDVKM in the germline V gene. The CDR3 DNA reads as TGTGCCAGCAGTTTATTGGGGGGTCGGGCGAACACCGGGGAGCTGTTTTTT. As protein: CASSLLGGRANTGELFF.

This clone was detected once. This chain uses TRBV28 with TRBJ2-5; D not certain. The CDR3 length is 11 residues. CDR1 is MDHEN, CDR2 SYDVKM, per germline. V was clipped by 6 bases and J by 5 bases, with 7 bases between them. CDR3 protein: CASRKGETQYF. In DNA, the CDR3 is TGTGCCAGCAGAAAAGGGGAGACCCAGTACTTC.

This rearrangement joins TRBV9 to TRBJ2-5; D is undetermined. Germline CDR1 SGDLS, CDR2 YYNGEE. The V end was cut by 0 bases, the J end by 2 bases, with 11 bases between. This CDR3 contains 15 residues. The DNA for the CDR3 is TGTGCCAGCAGCGTAGGAGTAGCTCATCAAGAGACCCAGTACTTC. Translating gives CASSVGVAHQETQYF.